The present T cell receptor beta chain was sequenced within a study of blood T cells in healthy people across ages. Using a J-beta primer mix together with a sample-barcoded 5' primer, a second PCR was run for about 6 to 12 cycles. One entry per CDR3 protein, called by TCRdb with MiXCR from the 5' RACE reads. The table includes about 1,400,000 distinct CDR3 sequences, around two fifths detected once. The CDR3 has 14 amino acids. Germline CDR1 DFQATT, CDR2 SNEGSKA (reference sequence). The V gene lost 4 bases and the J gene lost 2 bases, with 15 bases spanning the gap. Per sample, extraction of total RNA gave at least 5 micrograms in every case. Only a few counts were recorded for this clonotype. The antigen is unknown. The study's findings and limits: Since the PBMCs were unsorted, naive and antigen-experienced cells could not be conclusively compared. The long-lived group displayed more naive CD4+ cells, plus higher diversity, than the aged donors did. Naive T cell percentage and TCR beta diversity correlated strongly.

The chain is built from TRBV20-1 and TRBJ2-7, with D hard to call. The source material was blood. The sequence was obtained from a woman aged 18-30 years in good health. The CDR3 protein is CSATIPPSPYEQYF. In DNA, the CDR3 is TGCAGTGCTACTATCCCTCCGTCTCCCTACGAGCAGTACTTC.